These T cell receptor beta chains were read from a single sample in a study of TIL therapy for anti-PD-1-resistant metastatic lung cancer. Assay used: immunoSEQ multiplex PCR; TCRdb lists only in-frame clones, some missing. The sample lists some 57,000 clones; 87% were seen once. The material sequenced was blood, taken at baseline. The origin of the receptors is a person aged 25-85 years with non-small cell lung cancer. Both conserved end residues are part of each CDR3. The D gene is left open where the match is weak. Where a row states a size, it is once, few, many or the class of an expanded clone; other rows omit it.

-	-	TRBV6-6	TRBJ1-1	CASRREAVSDTEAFF	TGTGCCAGCAGACGTGAAGCTGTGTCGGACACTGAAGCTTTCTTT
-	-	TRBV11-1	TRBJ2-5	CASSLRGAETQYF	TGTGCCAGCAGCTTAAGGGGCGCCGAGACCCAGTACTTC
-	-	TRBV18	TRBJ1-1	CASSPRGRTEAFF	TGTGCCAGCTCACCACGAGGGCGTACTGAAGCTTTCTTT
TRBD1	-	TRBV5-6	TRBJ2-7	CASSLSDRDYEQYF	TGTGCCAGCAGCTTGTCAGACAGGGACTACGAGCAGTACTTC
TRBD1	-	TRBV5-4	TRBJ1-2	CASSLGQGINYGYTF	TGTGCCAGCAGCTTGGGACAGGGGATTAACTATGGCTACACCTTC
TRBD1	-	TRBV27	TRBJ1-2	CASSSQKTGGRGYTF	TGTGCCAGCAGTTCCCAGAAAACAGGGGGCAGAGGCTACACCTTC
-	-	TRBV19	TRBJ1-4	CASSNRRATNEKLFF	TGTGCCAGTAGTAACCGACGGGCAACTAATGAAAAACTGTTTTTT
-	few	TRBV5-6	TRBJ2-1	CASSLWESYNEQFF	TGTGCCAGCAGCTTGTGGGAATCTTACAATGAGCAGTTCTTC
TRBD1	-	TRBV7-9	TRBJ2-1	CASSLVVVGQGAINEQFF	TGTGCCAGCAGCTTAGTGGTGGTCGGGCAGGGGGCCATCAATGAGCAGTTCTTC
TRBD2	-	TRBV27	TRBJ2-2	CASSLTLAATGELFF	TGTGCCAGCAGTTTGACTCTAGCGGCCACCGGGGAGCTGTTTTTT
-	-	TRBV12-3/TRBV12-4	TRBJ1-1	CASTGTDTEAFF	TGTGCCAGCACTGGAACCGACACTGAAGCTTTCTTT
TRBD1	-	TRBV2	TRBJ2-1	CASRPGTGRNEQFF	TGTGCCAGCAGACCCGGGACAGGGCGGAATGAGCAGTTCTTC
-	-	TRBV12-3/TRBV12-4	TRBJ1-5	CASSSGQLAQHF	TGTGCCAGCTCGTCGGGGCAATTAGCCCAGCATTTT
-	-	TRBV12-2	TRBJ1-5	CASRFPMGKATGLYRRPQHF	TGTGCAAGTCGCTTCCCAATGGGAAAGGCGACAGGCCTATACCGACGGCCCCAGCATTTT
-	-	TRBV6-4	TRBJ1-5	CASSDSTVMAANQPQHF	TGTGCCAGCAGTGACTCGACGGTAATGGCGGCAAATCAGCCCCAGCATTTT
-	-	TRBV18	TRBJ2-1	CASSRGDSAGYNEQFF	TGTGCCAGCTCCCGGGGCGATTCGGCAGGCTACAATGAGCAGTTCTTC
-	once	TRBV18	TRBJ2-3	CASSRGDTQYF	TGTGCCAGCTCACGAGGGGATACGCAGTATTTT
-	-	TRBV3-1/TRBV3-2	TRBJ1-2	CASSPVISQDPNYGYTF	TGTGCCAGCAGCCCCGTAATCTCGCAGGACCCTAACTATGGCTACACCTTC
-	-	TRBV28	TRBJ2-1	CASSPRLGKSSYNEQFF	TGTGCCAGCAGCCCCCGACTCGGGAAAAGCTCCTACAATGAGCAGTTCTTC
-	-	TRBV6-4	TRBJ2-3	CASSERAGPDTQYF	TGTGCCAGCAGTGAGCGAGCGGGCCCAGATACGCAGTATTTT
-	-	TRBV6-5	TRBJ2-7	CASSYSIDRHEQYF	TGTGCCAGCAGTTACTCGATTGACAGGCACGAGCAGTACTTC
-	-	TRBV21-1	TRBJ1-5	CASSTSTRGDQPQHF	TGTGCCAGCAGCACCTCGACCAGGGGCGATCAGCCCCAGCATTTT